A single sample is the source of the 20 T cell receptor beta chains below, sequenced in a study of blood T cell repertoires in COVID-19 (dated by TCRdb to about 2020). Libraries were constructed by the immunoSEQ multiplex PCR assay. In TCRdb, the immuneACCESS table is reduced to in-frame sequences with V and J assigned. These tables do not hold every clone; where another copy was compared, an unresolved V gene accounts for under half, and the others remain unexplained. The sample has approximately 110,000 clones on record, around 85% of them singletons. The ten biggest clones cover about 13% of the sample. The sequenced sample was peripheral blood. The origin of the receptors is a human donor in a cohort sampled during active COVID-19.

In DNA form, the CDR3 reads TGTGCCAGCAGCCAGGGACAGGGTCTAGAATCACCCCTCCACTTT. Protein sequence: CASSQGQGLESPLHF. The V and J genes are TRBV3-1 (or the pseudogene TRBV3-2) and TRBJ1-6, with 9 bases lining up with TRBD1. Losses at the gene ends were 3 bases for V and 10 bases for J; bases not matched to a gene: 7. The germline V gene encodes CDR1 LGHDT and CDR2 YNNKEL (reference sequence). This CDR3 spans 15 amino acids.

The chain employs TRBV5-4 and TRBJ1-4; D perhaps matches TRBD1 (6 bases). The ends were cut back, 4 bases at V and 7 bases at J, with 14 bases in the middle. The CDR3 length is 14 residues. Looked up from germline, CDR1 is SGHNT and CDR2 is YYREEE (reference sequence). CDR3 in DNA: TGTGCCAGCAGCGACAGGAGCGGCCCTGAAAAACTGTTTTTT. It yields the protein CASSDRSGPEKLFF.

The V gene is TRBV11-2, the J gene TRBJ1-1; a possible D gene is TRBD1 (5 bases). Germline-derived CDR1 and CDR2 are SGHAT and FQNNGV. Trimming shortened V by 0 bases and J by 12 bases, and 14 bases separated the two germline ends. The CDR3 runs to 13 residues. The CDR3 protein is CASSLEGPGRTFF. CDR3 sequence (DNA): TGTGCCAGCAGCTTAGAAGGTCCAGGGAGGACTTTCTTT.

This chain connects TRBV5-6 to TRBJ1-5, with TRBD1 as a possible D gene (6 bases). V lost 2 bases and J lost 9, with 15 bases in between. The CDR3 is 14 amino acids. Germline V gene data show CDR1 as SGHDT and CDR2 as YYEEEE. In DNA, the CDR3 is TGTGCCAGCAGCTTTTCAGGGGAAAGGCTGCCCCAGCATTTT. Encoded protein: CASSFSGERLPQHF.

The rearrangement links TRBV28 to TRBJ2-3; 7 bases agree with TRBD1. Germline V gene sequence: CDR1 MDHEN, CDR2 SYDVKM. The CDR3 length is 16 residues. After removal of 3 bases from V and 0 bases from J, the junction contained 6 bases not matched to a gene. CDR3 coding DNA: TGTGCCAGCAGTTTCTTCCGGGACAGCAGCACAGATACGCAGTATTTT. Its protein product is CASSFFRDSSTDTQYF.

This rearrangement joins TRBV2 to TRBJ1-5; D is perhaps TRBD1 (6 bases). The germline V gene has CDR1 SNHLY and CDR2 FYNNEI. The V end lost 1 base, the J end lost 3 bases, and 10 bases lay between the germline ends. The CDR3 runs 15 residues. CDR3 DNA sequence: TGTGCCAGCAGTGAAGGAAACAGGGTCAATCAGCCCCAGCATTTT. Its protein is CASSEGNRVNQPQHF.

V and J are TRBV7-2 and TRBJ1-3; D is perhaps TRBD1 (6 bases). The CDR3 extends over 19 amino acids. The V gene lost 3 bases and the J gene lost 0 bases, with 21 bases spanning the gap. Per the germline V gene, CDR1 is SGHTA and CDR2 is FQGNSA. The CDR3 DNA sequence: TGTGCCAGCAGCTTGGGGCCTTACCGGGACAACCGCTCTGGAAACACCATATATTTT. It yields the protein CASSLGPYRDNRSGNTIYF.

This chain connects TRBV1 to TRBJ2-3; the DNA was not compared with TRBD2, the D call given in the table. TRBV1 is tagged as a pseudogene. CDR3 length: 17 residues. CDR3 nucleotides: TGCACCAGCAGCCAAGATGAGGTGACCGCACTCACAAGTACGCAGTATTTT. Residues: CTSSQDEVTALTSTQYF.

The genes are TRBV19 and TRBJ2-3; D might be TRBD2 (5 bases). CDR3 length: 15 residues. The V end lost 7 bases, the J end lost 9 bases, and 23 bases lay between the germline ends. Per germline, CDR1 LNHDA and CDR2 SQIVND (reference sequence). The CDR3 DNA follows: TGTGCCAGTACCACCTCGGGCCAGGAAGCGGTCACGCAGTATTTT. It yields the protein CASTTSGQEAVTQYF.

The chain combines TRBV5-1 with TRBJ2-3, with TRBD1 as a possible D gene (6 bases). The CDR3 totals 14 residues. The germline V gene encodes CDR1 SGHRS and CDR2 YFSETQ. Between the trimmed V and J ends, which lost 2 bases and 6 bases, there was a span of 13 bases. The CDR3 DNA reads as TGCGCCAGCAGCTTATATTCAGGGGAGGATACGCAGTATTTT. Its translation is CASSLYSGEDTQYF.

This clone occurred a few times. The chain employs TRBV7-9 and TRBJ2-7; tentatively, D is TRBD1 (6 bases). Trimming stripped 7 bases from V and 0 bases from J, with 7 bases between. In germline, CDR1 is SEHNR, CDR2 FQNEAQ (reference sequence). CDR3 length equals 12 residues. CDR3 protein: CASKGDSYEQYF. CDR3 nucleotide sequence: TGTGCCAGCAAGGGGGACTCCTACGAGCAGTACTTC.

The chain couples TRBV7-9 to TRBJ1-2; 8 positions agree with TRBD1. The CDR3 runs to 14 residues. J lost 4 bases, V lost 7 bases, and 8 bases had no gene match. Germline V gene data show CDR1 as SEHNR and CDR2 as FQNEAQ (reference sequence). Here the CDR3 reads CASTLGQGGYGYTF. For the CDR3, the DNA is TGTGCCAGCACTCTTGGACAGGGAGGCTATGGCTACACCTTC. The whole variable domain, remainder taken from reference TRBV7-9 and TRBJ1-2, is DTGVSQNPRHKITKRGQNVTFRCDPISEHNRLYWYRQTLGQGPEFLTYFQNEAQLEKSRLLSDRFSAERPKGSFSTLEIQRTEQGDSAMYLCASTLGQGGYGYTFGSGTRLTVV.

The chain combines TRBV4-3 with TRBJ2-7; unclear D gene. V lost 0 bases and J lost 0, with 6 bases in between. Germline V gives CDR1 LGHNA, CDR2 YSLEER. CDR3 length: 14 amino acids. CDR3 amino acids: CASSQERSSYEQYF. CDR3 in DNA: TGCGCCAGCAGCCAAGAGCGGAGCTCCTACGAGCAGTACTTC.

The chain has TRBV6-5 and TRBJ2-7; TRBD2 is a possible D gene (6 bases). The CDR3 totals 11 residues. Germline CDR1 reads MNHEY; CDR2 reads SVGAGI. Trimming stripped 2 bases from V and 7 bases from J, with 6 bases between. CDR3 coding DNA: TGTGCCAGCAGTTACGGGGGGGAGCAGTACTTC. This codes for CASSYGGEQYF.

V gene TRBV7-8 combines with J gene TRBJ1-2, with D maybe TRBD1 (6 bases). Between the trimmed V and J ends, which lost 5 bases and 6 bases, there was a span of 22 bases. The CDR3 is 16 amino acids. Germline assignment: CDR1 SGHVS and CDR2 FQNEAQ. CDR3 loop: CASSPRRAGTTNGYTF. The CDR3 coding sequence is TGTGCCAGCAGCCCCCGTAGGGCCGGGACAACTAATGGCTACACCTTC.

The chain combines TRBV6-2 or TRBV6-3 with TRBJ1-2; D is unclear. Germline assignment: CDR1 MNHEY and CDR2 SVGEGT. The ends were cut back, 2 bases at V and 2 bases at J, with 6 bases in the middle. The CDR3 has 13 residues. The DNA for the CDR3 is TGTGCCAGCAGTTACAGTCAGAACTATGGCTACACCTTC. Translation gives CASSYSQNYGYTF.

This clone was seen more than once but under ten times. The rearrangement joins TRBV10-2 to TRBJ2-1; 9 bases agree with TRBD2. Germline V gene data show CDR1 as WSHSY and CDR2 as SAAADI. V was pared by 2 bases and J by 9 bases, with 14 bases of the junction left unmatched. This CDR3 has 17 amino acids. In DNA, the CDR3 is TGCGCCAGCAGTGAGCCCGGGGGGAGCGGGGGGCCGGCTGAGCAGTTCTTC. Protein product: CASSEPGGSGGPAEQFF.

This rearrangement joins TRBV6-2 or TRBV6-3 to TRBJ2-7; no definite D call. The ends were cut back, 4 bases at V and 0 bases at J, with 13 bases in the middle. Germline V gives CDR1 MNHEY, CDR2 SVGEGT. The CDR3 is 15 amino acids. CDR3 DNA sequence: TGTGCCAGCAGTTCCCCTCGACTGGGCTCCTACGAGCAGTACTTC. It yields the protein CASSSPRLGSYEQYF.

This chain links TRBV6-5 with TRBJ1-6; 7 bases agree with TRBD1. Losses at the gene ends were 0 bases for V and 10 bases for J; bases not matched to a gene: 6. The CDR3 contains 15 residues. CDR1 is MNHEY, CDR2 SVGAGI, per germline. The chain's CDR3 is CASSYSITGESPLHF. The CDR3 bases are TGTGCCAGCAGTTACTCTATAACAGGGGAATCACCCCTCCACTTT.

This clone appeared a single time. The V gene is TRBV9, the J gene TRBJ2-2; 8 bases map to TRBD2. The length of the CDR3 is 14 residues. Germline V gene sequence: CDR1 SGDLS, CDR2 YYNGEE. Trimming took 5 bases from V and 8 from J; bases not matched to a gene: 8. CDR3 in amino acids: CASRLSGEVGELFF. In DNA, the CDR3 is TGTGCCAGCAGACTTAGCGGGGAGGTTGGGGAGCTGTTTTTT.